The TCR beta chain described here comes from a study of long-term antiretroviral therapy in people with HIV. Study-wide points: Once patients were on ART, diversity went higher but still fell short of transplant donor controls.

V lost 4 bases and J 2 bases, leaving 14 bases between the germline ends. The CDR3 has 15 residues. Germline values: CDR1 MRHNA, CDR2 SNTAGT. Of note for this clone: What it binds is unknown.

They ran version v3.0 of the immunoSEQ assay at survey level. TCRdb's table, derived via immunoSEQ multiplex PCR, lists solely in-frame clones and lacks some. The top ten hold 5% of the sample, which has 20,000 to 25,000 clones, about four fifths seen once. V is TRBV6-4 and J is TRBJ1-2, with D perhaps matching TRBD1 (5 bases). Sample: unsorted PBMCs, taken 0.3 years after starting antiretroviral therapy. The receptor comes from a man between 50 and 59 years old with HIV. CDR3 amino acids: CASSAGTDGNYGYTF. DNA of the CDR3: TGTGCCAGCAGTGCCGGGACGGACGGAAACTATGGCTACACCTTC.